This is a list of T cell receptor beta chains from one sample in a study of T cells in Graves' hyperthyroidism and ophthalmopathy. TCRdb processed the multiplex PCR reads anew with MiXCR; each CDR3 protein has one entry. The sample lists 480,000 or so distinct CDR3 sequences, around 15% occurring once. The sequenced sample was blood. The receptors were gathered from a woman under 30 with Graves' hyperthyroidism. Both conserved end residues are part of each CDR3. A D gene is named only where the DNA matches it firmly. The size of a clone is reported for some rows only, either as once, few or many, or as a class for expanded clones.

V	D	J	size	DNA	CDR3
TRBV12-3/TRBV12-4	.	TRBJ1-3	many	TGTGCCAGCAGTTTTTCACAGTACACCCTCTCTGGAAACACCATATATTTT	CASSFSQYTLSGNTIYF
TRBV29-1	TRBD1	TRBJ1-2	many	TGCAGCGTTGAGACAGGGAAACTTGTCGATGGCTACACCTTC	CSVETGKLVDGYTF
TRBV5-8	.	TRBJ1-1	few	TGTGCCAGCAGCGATCCTGGGATCTGGAACACTGAAGCTTTCTTT	CASSDPGIWNTEAFF
TRBV4-1	TRBD2	TRBJ2-1	many	TGCGCCAGCAGCCATGGACTAGCGGGACCCCGCTCTAATGAGCAGTTCTTC	CASSHGLAGPRSNEQFF
TRBV30	TRBD1	TRBJ1-2	many	TGTGCCTGGAGAACTACAGGGGTGTATGGCTACACCTTC	CAWRTTGVYGYTF
TRBV5-8	.	TRBJ2-2	many	TGTGCCAGCAGCTTGAGGCAGACGAACACCGGGGAGCTGTTTTTT	CASSLRQTNTGELFF
TRBV27	.	TRBJ2-1	.	TGTGCCAGCAGTTCTGGGAGCCCCCCATCCTACAATGAGCAGTTCTTC	CASSSGSPPSYNEQFF
TRBV12-3/TRBV12-4	.	TRBJ2-1	many	TGTGCCAGCAGTTTAGTTCCCCAGGGCCGGGATGAGCAGTTCTTC	CASSLVPQGRDEQFF
TRBV20-1	.	TRBJ1-2	.	TGCAGTGCTAGAGGCGGCAGGGGCCCTGTGGGTGGCTACACCTTC	CSARGGRGPVGGYTF
TRBV2	TRBD2	TRBJ2-3	many	TGTGCCAGCGGGACTAGCGGGAGGACAGATACGCAGTATTTT	CASGTSGRTDTQYF
TRBV24-1	TRBD1	TRBJ2-7	many	TGTGCCACCAGTGATCCCGGACAGGGGACGCACGAGCAGTACTTC	CATSDPGQGTHEQYF
TRBV7-2	.	TRBJ2-1	many	TGTGCTTTGGGTGGGGAAGGATTAGATGAGCAGTTCTTC	CALGGEGLDEQFF
TRBV2	TRBD1	TRBJ1-1	many	TGTGCCAGCCCGGGACAGTGGCTCACTGAAGCTTTCTTT	CASPGQWLTEAFF
TRBV10-3	TRBD1	TRBJ1-1	.	TGTGCCATCGGGACAGACGACATGAACACTGAAGCTTTCTTT	CAIGTDDMNTEAFF
TRBV28	.	TRBJ2-7	.	TGTGCCAGCACCCTAGGGGGGGCGCATCTCGAGCAGTACTTC	CASTLGGAHLEQYF
TRBV29-1	TRBD2	TRBJ2-4	.	TGCAGCGTTGAAGTATGGCCTAGCGGGAGAGGGGGGGCCAATAAAAACATTCAGTACTTC	CSVEVWPSGRGGANKNIQYF
TRBV5-1	.	TRBJ2-6	.	TGCGCCAGCAGCTTGGAAGACTCTGGGGCCAACGTCCTGACTTTC	CASSLEDSGANVLTF
TRBV11-3	.	TRBJ2-5	many	TGTGCCAGCGAGCGCATAAGAGAGACCCAGTACTTC	CASERIRETQYF
TRBV5-6	.	TRBJ1-6	few	TGTGCCAGCAGCCGCCGTCGGACAGTGAATTATAATTCACCCCTCCACTTT	CASSRRRTVNYNSPLHF
TRBV6-1	.	TRBJ1-1	.	TGTGCCAGCAGACAGGGTGGAAGTGGAACTGAAGCTTTCTTT	CASRQGGSGTEAFF
TRBV18	.	TRBJ1-1	many	TGTGCCAGCTCACCCCTCTCTGAAGCTTTCTTT	CASSPLSEAFF
TRBV4-1	.	TRBJ2-1	few	TGCGCCAGCAGCCAATGGGGTGGGGAGCGAGACAATGAGCAGTTCTTC	CASSQWGGERDNEQFF
TRBV9	.	TRBJ2-3	.	TGTGCCAGCAGCGTCTGGCAGGACAGCACAGATGCGCAGTATTTT	CASSVWQDSTDAQYF